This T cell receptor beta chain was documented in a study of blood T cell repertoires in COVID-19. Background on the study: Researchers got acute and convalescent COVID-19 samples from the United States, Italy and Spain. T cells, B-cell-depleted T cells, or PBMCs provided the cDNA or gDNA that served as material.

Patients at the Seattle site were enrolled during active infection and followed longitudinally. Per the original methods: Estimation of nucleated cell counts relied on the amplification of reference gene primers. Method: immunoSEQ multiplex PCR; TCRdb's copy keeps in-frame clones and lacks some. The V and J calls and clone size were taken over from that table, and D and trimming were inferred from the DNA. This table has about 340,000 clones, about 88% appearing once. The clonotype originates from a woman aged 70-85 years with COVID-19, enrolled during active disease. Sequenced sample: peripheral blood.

CDR3 sequence: CASSWRTGRVVNQPQHF. The CDR3 coding sequence is TGTGCCAGTAGTTGGAGGACAGGGAGGGTGGTTAATCAGCCCCAGCATTTT. The chain recombines TRBV19 with TRBJ1-5; 8 bases map to TRBD1. V shed 5 bases, J shed 4 bases, and the junction held 13 bases outside the gene matches. Germline assignment: CDR1 LNHDA and CDR2 SQIVND (reference sequence). The CDR3 totals 17 residues.